This TCR beta chain was captured by sequencing in a study of blood T cell repertoires in COVID-19. Study background: COVID-19 samples from acute and convalescent phases originated in the United States, Italy and Spain. Sources were T cells, B-cell-depleted T cells, or PBMCs; the material itself was cDNA or gDNA.

This CDR3 has 13 amino acids. V trimming: 7 bases; J trimming: 4 bases; junction bases outside the gene matches: 6. Enrolled through a virtual design, the participants were between about 18 and 100 years of age and came from approximately 25 US areas. Measured with immunoSEQ multiplex PCR; TCRdb has only the in-frame clones, and not every one. Of 120,000 to 150,000 clones in the sample, 75% to 90% were seen once. The sample comprised PBMCs or T cells enriched from blood (not recorded which). The chain carries TRBV12-3 or TRBV12-4 and TRBJ1-1; 7 nucleotides align to TRBD1. The TCR was taken from a man in his fifties in a cohort exposed to, infected with or recovered from COVID-19 (not recorded which). CDR3 bases: TGTGCCAGCACCTTACAGGGGTCCACTGAAGCTTTCTTT. This codes for CASTLQGSTEAFF.